The 3 T cell receptor beta chains below come from one sample, sequenced in a study of T cells in Graves' hyperthyroidism and ophthalmopathy. Amplification of TCR beta CDR3 regions used RNA as the template. Primed by the HTBI set, a first-round RT-PCR was run on the TCR CDR3. TCRdb analysed the multiplex PCR reads with MiXCR anew, one entry per CDR3 protein. The sample records over 400,000 distinct CDR3 sequences, 14% to 15% being singletons. The material sequenced was blood. The receptors were gathered from a man between 18 and 35 years old with Graves' ophthalmopathy.

This clonotype was recorded once. J is TRBJ2-2 and V is TRBV24-1, with D possibly TRBD2 on 5 matching bases. The CDR3 length is 15 residues. The germline CDR1 and CDR2 sequences are KGHDR and SFDVKD. The ends were cut back, 2 bases at V and 6 bases at J, with 12 bases in the middle. CDR3 coding DNA: TGTGCCACCAGTGATTGGCAGCGGTCCCCCGGGGAGCTGTTTTTT. Translation: CATSDWQRSPGELFF.

With respect to this clonotype: A junction boundary mismatches the germline segment, possibly from a read error. For the CDR3, the DNA is TGTGCCAGCAGCTTAGGCGGGAGCTCCTACAATGGGCAGTTCTTC. It translates to CASSLGGSSYNGQFF. V and J are TRBV11-2 and TRBJ2-1; TRBD2 aligns across 7 bases. This CDR3 has 15 residues. CDR1 and CDR2 from the germline V gene are SGHAT and FQNNGV.

This clonotype appeared many times. The V gene is TRBV12-3 or TRBV12-4, the J gene TRBJ1-6; a weak D match, TRBD1 (6 bases). The CDR3 totals 14 residues. V was trimmed by 5 bases and J by 7 bases, leaving 12 bases between them. The CDR3 nucleotides are TGTGCCAGCAGTCACACAGGGCTCAATTCACCCCTCCACTTT. It yields the protein CASSHTGLNSPLHF.